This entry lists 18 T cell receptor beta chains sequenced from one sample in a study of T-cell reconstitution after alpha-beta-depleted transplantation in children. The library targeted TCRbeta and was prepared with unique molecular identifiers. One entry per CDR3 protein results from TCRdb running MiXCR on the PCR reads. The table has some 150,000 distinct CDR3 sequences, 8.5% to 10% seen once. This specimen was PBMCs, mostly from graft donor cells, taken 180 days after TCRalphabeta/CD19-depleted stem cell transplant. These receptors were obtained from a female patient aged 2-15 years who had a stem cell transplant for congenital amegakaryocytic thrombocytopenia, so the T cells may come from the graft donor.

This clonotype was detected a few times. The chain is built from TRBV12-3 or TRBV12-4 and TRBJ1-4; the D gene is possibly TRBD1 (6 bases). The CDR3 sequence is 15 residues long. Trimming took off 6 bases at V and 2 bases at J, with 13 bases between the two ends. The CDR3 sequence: CASSIDRFTNEKLFF. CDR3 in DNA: TGTGCCAGCAGCATAGACAGGTTTACTAATGAAAAACTGTTTTTT.

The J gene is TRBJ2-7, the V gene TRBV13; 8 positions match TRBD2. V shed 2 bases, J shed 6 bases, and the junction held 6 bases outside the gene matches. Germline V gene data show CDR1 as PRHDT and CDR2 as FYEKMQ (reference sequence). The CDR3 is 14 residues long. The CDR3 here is CASSLFSGSREQYF. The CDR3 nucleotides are TGTGCCAGCAGCTTATTCAGCGGGAGTCGCGAGCAGTACTTC.

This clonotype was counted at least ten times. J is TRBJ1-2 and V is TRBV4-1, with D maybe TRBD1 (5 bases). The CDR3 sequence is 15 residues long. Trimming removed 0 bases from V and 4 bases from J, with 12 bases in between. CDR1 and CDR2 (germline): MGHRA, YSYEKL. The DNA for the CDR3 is TGCGCCAGCAGCCAAGATGGGCAGGGCGGCTATGGCTACACCTTC. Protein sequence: CASSQDGQGGYGYTF.

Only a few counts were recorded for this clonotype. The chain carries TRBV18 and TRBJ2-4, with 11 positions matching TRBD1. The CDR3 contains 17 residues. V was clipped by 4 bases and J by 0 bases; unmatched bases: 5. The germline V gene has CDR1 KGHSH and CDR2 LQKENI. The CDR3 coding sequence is TGTGCCAGCTCACAGCGGGACAGGGGGATAGCCAAAAACATTCAGTACTTC. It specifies CASSQRDRGIAKNIQYF.

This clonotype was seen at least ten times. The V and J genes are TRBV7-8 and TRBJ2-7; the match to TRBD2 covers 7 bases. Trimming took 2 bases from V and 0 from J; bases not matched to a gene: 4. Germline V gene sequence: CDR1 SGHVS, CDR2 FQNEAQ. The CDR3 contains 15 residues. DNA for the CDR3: TGTGCCAGCAGCTTACGGGAGGACTCCTCCTACGAGCAGTACTTC. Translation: CASSLREDSSYEQYF. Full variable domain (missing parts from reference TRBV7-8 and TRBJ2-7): GAGVSQSPRYKVAKRGQDVALRCDPISGHVSLFWYQQALGQGPEFLTYFQNEAQLDKSGLPSDRFFAERPEGSVSTLKIQRTQQEDSAVYLCASSLREDSSYEQYFGPGTRLTVT.

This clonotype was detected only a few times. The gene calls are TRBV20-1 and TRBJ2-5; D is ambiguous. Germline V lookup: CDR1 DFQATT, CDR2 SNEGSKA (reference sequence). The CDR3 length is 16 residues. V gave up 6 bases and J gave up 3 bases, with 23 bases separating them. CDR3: CSATAPGFVLEETQYF. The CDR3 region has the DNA TGCAGTGCAACGGCCCCGGGCTTTGTCCTAGAAGAGACCCAGTACTTC.

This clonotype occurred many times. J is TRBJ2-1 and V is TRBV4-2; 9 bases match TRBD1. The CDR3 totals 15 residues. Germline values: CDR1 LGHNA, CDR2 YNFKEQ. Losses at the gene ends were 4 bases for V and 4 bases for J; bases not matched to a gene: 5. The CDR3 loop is CASSRRQGEYNEQFF. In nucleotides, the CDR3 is TGTGCCAGCAGCCGCCGACAGGGGGAATACAATGAGCAGTTCTTC.

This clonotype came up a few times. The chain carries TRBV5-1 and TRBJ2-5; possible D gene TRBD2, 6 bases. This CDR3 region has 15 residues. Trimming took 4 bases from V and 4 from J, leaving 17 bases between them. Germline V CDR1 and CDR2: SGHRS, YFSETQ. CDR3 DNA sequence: TGCGCCAGCAGCCCCCGTGGAGGGCGTGGAGAGACCCAGTACTTC. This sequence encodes CASSPRGGRGETQYF.

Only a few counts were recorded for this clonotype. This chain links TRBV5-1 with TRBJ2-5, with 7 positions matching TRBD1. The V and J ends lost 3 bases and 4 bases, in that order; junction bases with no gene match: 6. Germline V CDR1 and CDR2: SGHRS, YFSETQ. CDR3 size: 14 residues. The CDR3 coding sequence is TGCGCCAGCAGCTCGAGGACAGGCCTAGAGACCCAGTACTTC. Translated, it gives CASSSRTGLETQYF.

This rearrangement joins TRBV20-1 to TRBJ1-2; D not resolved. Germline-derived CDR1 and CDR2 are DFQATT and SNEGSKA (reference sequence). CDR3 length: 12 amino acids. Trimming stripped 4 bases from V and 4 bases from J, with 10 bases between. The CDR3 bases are TGCAGTGCTATCCCAGGATCCTATGGCTACACCTTC. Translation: CSAIPGSYGYTF.

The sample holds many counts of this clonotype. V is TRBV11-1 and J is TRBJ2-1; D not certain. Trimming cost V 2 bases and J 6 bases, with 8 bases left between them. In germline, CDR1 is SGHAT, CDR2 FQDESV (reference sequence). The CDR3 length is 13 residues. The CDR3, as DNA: TGTGCCAGCAGCTTAAGGTTAATCAATGAGCAGTTCTTC. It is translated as CASSLRLINEQFF.

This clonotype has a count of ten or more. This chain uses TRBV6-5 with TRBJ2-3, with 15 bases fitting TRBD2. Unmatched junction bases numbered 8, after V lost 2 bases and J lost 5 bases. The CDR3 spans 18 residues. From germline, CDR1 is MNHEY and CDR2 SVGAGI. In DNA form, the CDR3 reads TGTGCCAGCAGTTACCGTCGGACTAGCGGGAGGGCCGTAGATACGCAGTATTTT. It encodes CASSYRRTSGRAVDTQYF.

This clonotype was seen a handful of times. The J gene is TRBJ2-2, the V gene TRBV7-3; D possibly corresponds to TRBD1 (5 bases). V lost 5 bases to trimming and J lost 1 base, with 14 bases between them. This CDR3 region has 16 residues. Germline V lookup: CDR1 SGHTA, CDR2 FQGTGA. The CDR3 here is CASSKTGAGNTGELFF. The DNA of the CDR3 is TGTGCCAGCAGCAAAACTGGGGCAGGGAACACCGGGGAGCTGTTTTTT.

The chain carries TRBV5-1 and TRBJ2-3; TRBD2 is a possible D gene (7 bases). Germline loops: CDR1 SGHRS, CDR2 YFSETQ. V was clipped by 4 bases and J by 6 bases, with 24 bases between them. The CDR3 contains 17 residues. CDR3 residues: CASSKITGRGGLDTQYF. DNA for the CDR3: TGCGCCAGCAGCAAAATTACAGGGCGCGGGGGACTTGATACGCAGTATTTT. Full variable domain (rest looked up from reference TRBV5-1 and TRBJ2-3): KAGVTQTPRYLIKTRGQQVTLSCSPISGHRSVSWYQQTPGQGLQFLFEYFSETQRNKGNFPGRFSGRQFSNSRSEMNVSTLELGDSALYLCASSKITGRGGLDTQYFGPGTRLTVL.

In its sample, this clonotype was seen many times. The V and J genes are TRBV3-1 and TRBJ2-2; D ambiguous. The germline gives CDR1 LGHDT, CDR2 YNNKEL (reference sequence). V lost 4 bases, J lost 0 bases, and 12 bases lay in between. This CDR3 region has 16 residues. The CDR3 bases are TGTGCCAGCAGCCTTGATTACGAAACGAACACCGGGGAGCTGTTTTTT. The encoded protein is CASSLDYETNTGELFF.

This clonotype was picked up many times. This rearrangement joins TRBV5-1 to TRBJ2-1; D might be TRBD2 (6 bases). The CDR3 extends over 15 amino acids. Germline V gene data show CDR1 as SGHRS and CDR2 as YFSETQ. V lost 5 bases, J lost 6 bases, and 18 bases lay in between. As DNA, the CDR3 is TGCGCCAGCAGTTACACGACCGGGACTTCCAATGAGCAGTTCTTC. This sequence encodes CASSYTTGTSNEQFF.

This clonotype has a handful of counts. CDR3 nucleotide sequence: TGTGCCAGCTCACCACGCTTCCCGGCGGGGAATCAGCCCCAGCATTTT. Encoded protein: CASSPRFPAGNQPQHF. The chain is built from TRBV18 and TRBJ1-5, with D uncertain. The CDR3 sequence is 16 residues long. V gave up 1 base and J gave up 4 bases, with 14 bases separating them. Germline V lookup: CDR1 KGHSH, CDR2 LQKENI. Supplemented by reference TRBV18 and TRBJ1-5, the full variable domain reads NAGVMQNPRHLVRRRGQEARLRCSPMKGHSHVYWYRQLPEEGLKFMVYLQKENIIDESGMPKERFSAEFPKEGPSILRIQQVVRGDSAAYFCASSPRFPAGNQPQHFGDGTRLSIL.

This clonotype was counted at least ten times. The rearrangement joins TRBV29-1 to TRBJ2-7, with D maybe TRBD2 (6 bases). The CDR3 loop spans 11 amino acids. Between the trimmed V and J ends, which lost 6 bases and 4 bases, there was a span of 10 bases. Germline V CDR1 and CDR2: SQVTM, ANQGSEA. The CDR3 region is CSVNGGYEQYF. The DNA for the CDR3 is TGCAGCGTGAACGGGGGTTACGAGCAGTACTTC.